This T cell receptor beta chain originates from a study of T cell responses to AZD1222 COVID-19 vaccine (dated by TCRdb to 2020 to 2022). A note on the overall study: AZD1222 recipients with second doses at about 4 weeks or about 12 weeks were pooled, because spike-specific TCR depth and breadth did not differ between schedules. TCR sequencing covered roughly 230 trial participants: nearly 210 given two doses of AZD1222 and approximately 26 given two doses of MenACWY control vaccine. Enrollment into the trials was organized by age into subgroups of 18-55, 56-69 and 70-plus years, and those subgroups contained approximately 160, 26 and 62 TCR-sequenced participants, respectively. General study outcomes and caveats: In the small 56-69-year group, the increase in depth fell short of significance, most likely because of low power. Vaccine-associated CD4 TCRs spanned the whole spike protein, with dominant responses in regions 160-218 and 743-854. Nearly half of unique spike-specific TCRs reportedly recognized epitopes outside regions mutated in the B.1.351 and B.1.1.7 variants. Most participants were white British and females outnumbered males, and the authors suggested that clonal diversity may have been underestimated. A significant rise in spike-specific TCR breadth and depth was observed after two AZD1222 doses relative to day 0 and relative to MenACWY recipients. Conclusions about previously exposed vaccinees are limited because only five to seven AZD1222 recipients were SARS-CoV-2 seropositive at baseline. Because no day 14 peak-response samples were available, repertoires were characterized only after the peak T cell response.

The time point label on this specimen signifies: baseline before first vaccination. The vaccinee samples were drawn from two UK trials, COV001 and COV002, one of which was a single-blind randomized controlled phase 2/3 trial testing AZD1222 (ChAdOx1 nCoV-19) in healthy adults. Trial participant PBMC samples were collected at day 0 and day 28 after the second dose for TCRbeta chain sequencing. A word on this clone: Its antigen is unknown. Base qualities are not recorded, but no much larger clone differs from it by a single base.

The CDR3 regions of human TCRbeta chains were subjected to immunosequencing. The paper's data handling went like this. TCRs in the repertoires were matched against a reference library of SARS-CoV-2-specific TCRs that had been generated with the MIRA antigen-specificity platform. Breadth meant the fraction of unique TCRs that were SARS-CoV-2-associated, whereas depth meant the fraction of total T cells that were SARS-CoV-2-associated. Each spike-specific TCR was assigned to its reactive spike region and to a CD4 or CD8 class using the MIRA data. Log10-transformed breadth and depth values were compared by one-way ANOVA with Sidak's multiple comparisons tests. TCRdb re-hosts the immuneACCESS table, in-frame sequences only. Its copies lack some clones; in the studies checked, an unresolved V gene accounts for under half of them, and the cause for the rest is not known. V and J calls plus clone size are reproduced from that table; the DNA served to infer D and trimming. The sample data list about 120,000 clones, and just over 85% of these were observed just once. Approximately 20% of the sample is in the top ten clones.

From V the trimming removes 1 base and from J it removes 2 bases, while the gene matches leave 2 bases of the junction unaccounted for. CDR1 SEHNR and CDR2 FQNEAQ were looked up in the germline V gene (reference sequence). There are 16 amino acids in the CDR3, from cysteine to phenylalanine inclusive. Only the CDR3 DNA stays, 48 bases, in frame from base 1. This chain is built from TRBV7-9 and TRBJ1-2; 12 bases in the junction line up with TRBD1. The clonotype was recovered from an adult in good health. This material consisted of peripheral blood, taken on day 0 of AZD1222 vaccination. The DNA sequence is TGTGCCAGCAGCTTAGGGGACAGGGGGCCGAACTATGGCTACACCTTC. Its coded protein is CASSLGDRGPNYGYTF. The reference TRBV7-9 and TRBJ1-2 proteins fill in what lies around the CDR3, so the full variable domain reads DTGVSQNPRHKITKRGQNVTFRCDPISEHNRLYWYRQTLGQGPEFLTYFQNEAQLEKSRLLSDRFSAERPKGSFSTLEIQRTEQGDSAMYLCASSLGDRGPNYGYTFGSGTRLTVV.